This TCR beta chain derives from a study of T cell repertoires in cytomegalovirus infection (dated 2019 in TCRdb). For the study in its entirety: Recently identified HLA-C-restricted CMV epitopes, whose presentation resists viral immunomodulation, were targeted by peptide stimulations together with well-studied HLA-B-restricted epitopes. Donor HLA type was relevant to the analysis, as public TCR beta signatures indicated carriage of CMV infection together with the matching HLA type.

The run used an Illumina HiSeq 1500. The raw public reads went through TCRdb reprocessing: fastp at Q25, MiXCR clone calling, in-frame beta chains kept. Under each unique CDR3 protein, matching rows form one entry showing the most common genes and DNA. Here the sample has roughly 990,000 distinct CDR3 sequences; approximately 32% occur a single time. Around an eighth of the sample comes from the top ten. From the cysteine through the phenylalanine, the CDR3 covers 13 amino acids. The sequence is cut down to CDR3 DNA, 39 bases in frame from base 1. V and J are truncated by 0 bases and 4 bases respectively, leaving an intervening sequence of 7 bases. The germline V gene supplies CDR1 SGHRS and CDR2 YFSETQ. The intended sense of this specimen's treatment or condition label: in vitro stimulation with specific CMV peptide epitopes to enrich CMV-specific T cells. On the study overall, not on this receptor specifically: Cumulative frequency of public TCR beta family members discriminated carriers of CMV infection plus the relevant HLA type in this cohort and an independent approximately 340-donor cohort. The ex vivo response was dominated by HLA-C-restricted CMV-specific TCR beta clonotypes, which also provided the single most frequent clonotype in two of eight donors.

Worth noting for this clonotype: This clone's antigen is unknown. No base-level quality is on record; no much larger clone is a single base apart.

Here the sequenced sample was cultured CD8+ T cells from PBMCs, taken from culture after CMV antigen stimulation. The receptor chain draws on TRBV5-1 and TRBJ1-1, with the D gene call left open. This clonotype was sampled from a human donor in good health (CMV status not recorded). Some clones in this sample may be carry-over from other donors' samples. The nucleotide sequence is TGCGCCAGCAGCTTGGTGGCCTCCACTGAAGCTTTCTTT. This translates into CASSLVASTEAFF.